Listed below are T cell receptor beta chains from one sample, sequenced in a study of spatial heterogeneity in lung cancer. TCRdb independently ran MiXCR on the 5' RACE reads; one entry per CDR3 protein. The sample lists approximately 44,000 distinct CDR3 sequences; roughly 13% were seen once. Sequenced material: PBMCs, taken at surgery. These receptors were taken from a male donor with early-stage non-small cell lung cancer. Each CDR3 is given with its conserved first and last residue. D genes are given only for firm matches. Not all rows give a size; the values are once, few, many and, for expanded clones, a class.

CDR3	DNA	J	V	size	D
CASGPYSRGGLAGFGSADTQYF	TGTGCTAGTGGTCCCTATTCCCGGGGGGGACTAGCGGGGTTCGGTTCTGCAGATACGCAGTATTTT	TRBJ2-3	TRBV12-5	.	TRBD2
CASSLEGAKDTQYF	TGTGCCAGCAGCTTAGAGGGGGCTAAAGATACGCAGTATTTT	TRBJ2-3	TRBV7-3	many	TRBD1
CASSLDRPTGEQYF	TGTGCCAGCAGCTTAGACAGGCCCACTGGAGAGCAGTACTTC	TRBJ2-7	TRBV5-5	few	.
CASSLGTDYGYTF	TGTGCCAGCAGCTTAGGTACGGACTATGGCTACACCTTC	TRBJ1-2	TRBV7-9	.	.
CSVVGTGGTGELFF	TGCAGCGTTGTTGGGACAGGGGGTACCGGGGAGCTGTTTTTT	TRBJ2-2	TRBV29-1	few	TRBD1
CASSVEETQYF	TGTGCCAGCAGCGTTGAGGAGACCCAGTACTTC	TRBJ2-5	TRBV9	.	.
CASSLATGANYGYTF	TGCGCCAGCAGCTTGGCCACGGGCGCGAACTATGGCTACACCTTC	TRBJ1-2	TRBV5-1	few	.
CASSLDTVNTEAFF	TGTGCCAGCAGCTTAGATACAGTGAACACTGAAGCTTTCTTT	TRBJ1-1	TRBV7-9	few	.
CASSLELAGASYNEQFF	TGTGCTAGCAGCTTAGAACTAGCGGGAGCCTCCTACAATGAGCAGTTCTTC	TRBJ2-1	TRBV7-7	few	TRBD2
CASSLEIGTGEAFF	TGCGCCAGCAGCTTAGAGATTGGGACAGGTGAAGCTTTCTTT	TRBJ1-1	TRBV5-1	few	TRBD1
CSAAAGQANYNEQFF	TGCAGTGCTGCCGCGGGACAGGCGAACTACAATGAGCAGTTCTTC	TRBJ2-1	TRBV20-1	.	TRBD1
CAISDGAVAEYNEQFF	TGTGCCATCAGTGATGGGGCGGTAGCGGAATACAATGAGCAGTTCTTC	TRBJ2-1	TRBV10-3	.	.